These 24 T cell receptor beta chains were sequenced from one sample in a study of graft-versus-host responses after intestinal transplantation. The assay was immunoSEQ multiplex PCR, and TCRdb's table has in-frame clones only and misses some. The data contain approximately 10,000 clones, roughly 90% of them singletons. Sample: PBMCs, taken approximately 240 days after intestinal transplant. All receptors come from a human patient who received an intestinal transplant, so some T cells may come from the graft donor.

J is TRBJ2-7 and V is TRBV11-2; 8 bases line up with TRBD2. V was pared by 5 bases and J by 7 bases, with 10 bases of the junction left unmatched. CDR1 SGHAT and CDR2 FQNNGV come from the germline V gene. The CDR3 totals 14 residues. CDR3 nucleotides: TGTGCCAGCAGCCAACTAGCGGTGGAGGGGGAGCAGTACTTC. Translated: CASSQLAVEGEQYF. Using reference TRBV11-2 and TRBJ2-7 for the parts outside the CDR3, the full variable domain is EAGVAQSPRYKIIEKRQSVAFWCNPISGHATLYWYQQILGQGPKLLIQFQNNGVVDDSQLPKDRFSAERLKGVDSTLKIQPAKLEDSAVYLCASSQLAVEGEQYFGPGTRLTVT.

This clone was detected only a few times. V and J are TRBV19 and TRBJ1-5; D not certain. The germline V gene encodes CDR1 LNHDA and CDR2 SQIVND (reference sequence). The CDR3 covers 15 residues. V was cut by 7 bases and J by 1 base, with 14 bases left in between. CDR3 bases: TGTGCCAGTACCAAGGAGACATCCAGCAATCAGCCCCAGCATTTT. This codes for CASTKETSSNQPQHF.

The chain uses TRBV7-9 and TRBJ2-3; TRBD2 matches at 11 bases. The CDR3 covers 16 residues. Germline CDR1 reads SEHNR; CDR2 reads FQNEAQ (reference sequence). The V segment lost 1 base and the J segment 2 bases; nucleotides outside the gene matches: 2. CDR3 sequence reads: CASSLVLAGATDTQYF. CDR3 nucleotides: TGTGCCAGCAGCTTAGTACTAGCGGGAGCCACAGATACGCAGTATTTT.

V is TRBV7-6 and J is TRBJ2-5; perhaps TRBD2 as D (5 bases). V was shortened by 1 base and J by 2 bases, with 11 bases between the two germline ends. This CDR3 has 15 amino acids. Looked up from germline, CDR1 is SGHVS and CDR2 is FNYEAQ. CDR3 in amino acids: CASSLDGEPQETQYF. In DNA, the CDR3 is TGTGCCAGCAGCTTAGATGGGGAGCCGCAAGAGACCCAGTACTTC.

The J gene is TRBJ2-3, the V gene TRBV6-5; unclear D gene. V gave up 5 bases and J gave up 2 bases, with 14 bases separating them. Germline V CDR1 and CDR2: MNHEY, SVGAGI. This CDR3 is 15 amino acids long. CDR3: CASSLNPAVTDTQYF. CDR3 nucleotides: TGTGCCAGCAGTCTAAACCCCGCAGTCACAGATACGCAGTATTTT.

The chain combines TRBV20-1 with TRBJ2-1; D uncertain. The V gene's germline CDR1 is DFQATT and CDR2 SNEGSKA (reference sequence). CDR3 length equals 11 residues. The V end was cut by 5 bases, the J end by 6 bases, with 8 bases between. The CDR3 here is CSAADLNEQFF. The CDR3 region has the DNA TGCAGTGCTGCTGACCTCAATGAGCAGTTCTTC.

The CDR3 loop is CASNLESTDTQYF. The CDR3 nucleotides are TGTGCCAGCAATCTAGAGAGCACAGATACGCAGTATTTT. This sequence joins TRBV2 and TRBJ2-3; D ambiguous. V lost 7 bases, J lost 0 bases, and 8 bases lay in between. Germline V lookup: CDR1 SNHLY, CDR2 FYNNEI. The CDR3 loop spans 13 amino acids.

V is TRBV6-6 and J is TRBJ2-1; possibly TRBD1 or TRBD2 for D (5 bases each). V lost 6 bases and J lost 1, with 16 bases in between. Germline CDR1 and CDR2: MNHNY and SVGAGI (reference sequence). CDR3 length: 16 amino acids. The CDR3 DNA reads TGTGCCAGCAGCCTTCAGGGAGCCTCGTCCTACAATGAGCAGTTCTTC. This gives the protein CASSLQGASSYNEQFF.

A few counts support this clone. This chain links TRBV7-4 with TRBJ1-2; the D gene is possibly TRBD1 (6 bases). The CDR3 consists of 16 residues. In germline, CDR1 is SGHVT, CDR2 SQSDAQ. Trimming removed 3 bases from V and 9 bases from J, with 23 bases in between. CDR3 region: CASSFTTDNRAVSYTF. CDR3 bases: TGTGCCAGCAGCTTCACAACCGACAACAGGGCCGTAAGCTACACCTTC. Complete variable domain (other parts from reference TRBV7-4 and TRBJ1-2): GAGVSQSPRYKVAKRGRDVALRCDSISGHVTLYWYRQTLGQGSEVLTYSQSDAQRDKSGRPSGRFSAERPERSVSTLKIQRTEQGDSAVYLCASSFTTDNRAVSYTFGSGTRLTVV.

A single count supports this clone. The V gene is TRBV28, the J gene TRBJ1-3; TRBD1 is a possible D gene (6 bases). Germline CDR1 and CDR2: MDHEN and SYDVKM. The V gene lost 3 bases and the J gene lost 2 bases, with 11 bases spanning the gap. The CDR3 sequence is 15 residues long. The CDR3 DNA is TGTGCCAGCAGTTTGGGGGCCAACACTGGAAACACCATATATTTT. It encodes CASSLGANTGNTIYF. Using reference TRBV28 and TRBJ1-3 for the parts outside the CDR3, the full variable domain is DVKVTQSSRYLVKRTGEKVFLECVQDMDHENMFWYRQDPGLGLRLIYFSYDVKMKEKGDIPEGYSVSREKKERFSLILESASTNQTSMYLCASSLGANTGNTIYFGEGSWLTVV.

The CDR3 protein is CASRDSSGSYNEQFF. CDR3 in DNA: TGTGCCAGCAGGGATAGTAGCGGGAGCTACAATGAGCAGTTCTTC. This chain uses TRBV28 with TRBJ2-1; TRBD2 matches at 9 bases. The junction had 6 bases not matched to a gene; V was cut back by 6 bases and J by 3 bases. The CDR3 runs 15 residues. The germline CDR1 and CDR2 sequences are MDHEN and SYDVKM.

The chain is built from TRBV27 and TRBJ2-7, with 7 nucleotides matching TRBD2. Germline CDR1 and CDR2: MNHEY and SMNVEV (reference sequence). Trimming took 8 bases from V and 7 from J; bases not matched to a gene: 8. The CDR3 contains 12 residues. The CDR3 coding sequence is TGTGCCAGCGCTAGCGGACTCACGGAGCAGTACTTC. Translated, it gives CASASGLTEQYF.

This chain links TRBV28 with TRBJ1-2, with unresolved D. Trimming cost V 7 bases and J 8 bases, with 14 bases left between them. Germline-derived CDR1 and CDR2 are MDHEN and SYDVKM. CDR3 length: 12 amino acids. The CDR3 protein is CASTPLTEGYTF. The CDR3 coding sequence is TGTGCCAGCACCCCCCTAACGGAAGGCTACACCTTC.

The chain recombines TRBV11-2 with TRBJ2-3; perhaps D is TRBD1 or TRBD2 (5 bases each). Germline-derived CDR1 and CDR2 are SGHAT and FQNNGV. CDR3 length equals 12 residues. Between the trimmed V and J ends, which lost 4 bases and 6 bases, there was a span of 8 bases. The CDR3 DNA follows: TGTGCCAGCAGCTGGGGCGGGGATACGCAGTATTTT. Translating it yields CASSWGGDTQYF.

The chain employs TRBV18 and TRBJ2-7; 7 bases agree with TRBD1. Germline loops: CDR1 KGHSH, CDR2 LQKENI. This CDR3 comprises 14 residues. J was trimmed by 2 bases and V by 3 bases; bases with no gene match: 4. CDR3 bases: TGTGCCAGCTCACCCCGGGACAGTGCCTACGAGCAGTACTTC. Translated: CASSPRDSAYEQYF.

This chain joins TRBV4-3 and TRBJ2-3, with TRBD1 matching over 8 bases. There are 15 residues in the CDR3. Trimming removed 2 bases from V and 1 base from J; junction bases left unmatched: 2. CDR1 LGHNA and CDR2 YSLEER come from the germline V gene. The CDR3 region has the DNA TGCGCCAGCAGCCAATGGACAGGGCGCACAGATACGCAGTATTTT. It encodes CASSQWTGRTDTQYF.

The gene calls are TRBV13 and TRBJ2-5; TRBD2 matches at 7 bases. The CDR3 length is 15 residues. CDR1 and CDR2 from the germline V gene are PRHDT and FYEKMQ (reference sequence). The V segment lost 1 base and the J segment 3 bases; nucleotides outside the gene matches: 5. The CDR3 here is CASSLAGLAEETQYF. DNA of the CDR3: TGTGCCAGCAGCTTAGCCGGTCTAGCGGAAGAGACCCAGTACTTC.

The CDR3 nucleotides read TGTGCCAGCAGCAAACTAGGGTACGAGCAGTACTTC. Its translation: CASSKLGYEQYF. The rearrangement links TRBV27 to TRBJ2-7, with a possible D match to TRBD2 (5 bases). V lost 6 bases and J lost 4, with 10 bases in between. From germline, CDR1 is MNHEY and CDR2 SMNVEV (reference sequence). The CDR3 extends over 12 amino acids.

CDR3 residues: CASSPDVIGTEAFF. CDR3 sequence (DNA): TGCGCCAGCAGCCCCGATGTAATAGGCACTGAAGCTTTCTTT. The chain links TRBV5-1 to TRBJ1-1; D unclear. The CDR3 runs to 14 residues. Germline CDR1 reads SGHRS; CDR2 reads YFSETQ. The germline V and J ends were trimmed by 4 bases and 4 bases, with 14 bases remaining between them.

The chain joins TRBV5-4 to TRBJ1-2; D is undetermined. From germline, CDR1 is SGHNT and CDR2 YYREEE (reference sequence). The CDR3 length is 15 residues. Trimming took off 7 bases at V and 4 bases at J, with 20 bases between the two ends. CDR3 sequence: CASEACVPGTYGYTF. CDR3 bases: TGTGCCAGCGAGGCGTGCGTACCAGGAACCTATGGCTACACCTTC.

V gene TRBV11-1 combines with J gene TRBJ1-1; D gene uncertain. The CDR3 covers 16 residues. V lost 1 base to trimming and J lost 4 bases, with 16 bases between them. In germline, CDR1 is SGHAT, CDR2 FQDESV (reference sequence). CDR3 nucleotides: TGTGCCAGCAGCTTAGGACTTGGCCTTGGGAGCACTGAAGCTTTCTTT. Residues: CASSLGLGLGSTEAFF.

V and J are TRBV6-1 and TRBJ1-5; the D gene is possibly TRBD1 (6 bases). The V gene's germline CDR1 is MNHNS and CDR2 SASEGT. Trimming took off 6 bases at V and 3 bases at J, with 12 bases between the two ends. The length of the CDR3 is 14 residues. The CDR3 sequence: CASRGGQHNQPQHF. In nucleotides, the CDR3 is TGTGCCAGCAGGGGCGGACAGCACAATCAGCCCCAGCATTTT.

This sequence joins TRBV2 and TRBJ2-7; 15 bases line up with TRBD2. Germline V gene sequence: CDR1 SNHLY, CDR2 FYNNEI. There are 20 residues in the CDR3. V trimming: 5 bases; J trimming: 0 bases; junction bases outside the gene matches: 14. CDR3 sequence (DNA): TGTGCCAGCAGTTCGGGACTAGCGGGAGGTCTAAAAATTAGCTCCTACGAGCAGTACTTC. Residues: CASSSGLAGGLKISSYEQYF.

This clone was detected a few times. Different DNA sequences within this sample yield the same CDR3. The rearrangement uses TRBV6-1 and TRBJ2-5; TRBD2 aligns across 13 bases. The junction had 0 bases not matched to a gene; V was cut back by 4 bases and J by 1 base. CDR3 size: 15 residues. Per the germline V gene, CDR1 is MNHNS and CDR2 is SASEGT. Here the CDR3 DNA reads TGTGCCAGCAGTGGACTAGCGGGAGGCCAAGAGACCCAGTACTTC. Translation: CASSGLAGGQETQYF.